What follows are 30 T cell receptor beta chains derived from one specimen sequenced in a study of blood T cell repertoires in COVID-19. Assay: immunoSEQ multiplex PCR; the TCRdb copy retains only in-frame clones and omits some. The table lists about 140,000 clones, around nine tenths of them singletons. Input material: peripheral blood. Source of these receptors: a woman aged 45-60 years with acute or convalescent COVID-19.

The chain is built from TRBV3-1 (or the pseudogene TRBV3-2) and TRBJ2-2; TRBD1 matches 8 bases. CDR3 length: 14 amino acids. From germline, CDR1 is LGHDT and CDR2 YNNKEL (reference sequence). V shed 4 bases and J 4 bases; nucleotides not matched to a gene: 2. This chain's CDR3 is CASSPGTGTGELFF. CDR3 nucleotide sequence: TGTGCCAGCAGCCCGGGGACAGGCACCGGGGAGCTGTTTTTT.

The chain recombines TRBV5-1 with TRBJ2-7, with D perhaps TRBD1 (5 bases). The germline V and J ends were trimmed by 0 bases and 3 bases, with 19 bases remaining between them. CDR3 size: 17 residues. Germline V CDR1 and CDR2: SGHRS, YFSETQ. The chain's CDR3 is CASSLVFGQGFNYEQYF. In DNA form, the CDR3 reads TGCGCCAGCAGCTTGGTGTTCGGGCAGGGTTTCAACTACGAGCAGTACTTC.

A few counts support this clone. This sequence joins TRBV5-1 and TRBJ2-7; 10 bases are shared with TRBD2. J was trimmed by 2 bases and V by 4 bases; bases with no gene match: 9. The length of the CDR3 is 16 residues. The germline V gene has CDR1 SGHRS and CDR2 YFSETQ. In nucleotides, the CDR3 is TGCGCCAGCAGCGCTCCCGGGACTAGCGTTCCCTACGAGCAGTACTTC. Its protein product is CASSAPGTSVPYEQYF.

In nucleotides, the CDR3 is TGTGCCAGCAGCTTGCAGGGGCAGGGCTATGGCTACACCTTC. Translating it yields CASSLQGQGYGYTF. This chain joins TRBV7-3 and TRBJ1-2; possible D gene TRBD1, 6 bases. There are 14 residues in the CDR3. Deletions cut 3 bases from V and 4 bases from J, with 12 bases between. The germline CDR1 and CDR2 sequences are SGHTA and FQGTGA.

Here the CDR3 DNA reads TGTGCCTGGAGTGCGTCGACAGGGGCCACCGGGGAGCTGTTTTTT. Translated, it gives CAWSASTGATGELFF. This chain connects TRBV30 to TRBJ2-2; the match to TRBD1 covers 8 bases. The length of the CDR3 is 15 residues. J was trimmed by 4 bases and V by 1 base; bases with no gene match: 5. Germline V gene data show CDR1 as GTSNPN and CDR2 as SVGIG (reference sequence).

V is TRBV19 and J is TRBJ1-6; 8 bases map to TRBD1. The CDR3 extends over 14 amino acids. Germline lookup yields CDR1 LNHDA and CDR2 SQIVND (reference sequence). Trimming removed 5 bases from V and 5 bases from J; junction bases left unmatched: 2. CDR3 loop: CASSLQGDNSPLHF. CDR3 in DNA: TGTGCCAGTAGTCTACAGGGGGATAATTCACCCCTCCACTTT.

V gene TRBV4-2 combines with J gene TRBJ1-5; TRBD1 might be the D (5 bases). With 3 bases removed from V and 4 bases from J, the gap between germline ends came to 13 bases. This CDR3 contains 15 residues. Per germline, CDR1 LGHNA and CDR2 YNFKEQ. This CDR3 is CASSQAGGGNQPQHF. DNA for the CDR3: TGTGCCAGCAGCCAGGCCGGCGGGGGAAATCAGCCCCAGCATTTT.

The genes are TRBV9 and TRBJ2-1, with 7 bases matching TRBD1. V dropped 4 bases and J dropped 4; count of bases not matched to a gene: 11. The CDR3 spans 16 residues. From germline, CDR1 is SGDLS and CDR2 YYNGEE. The chain's CDR3 is CASSYAGTAVYNEQFF. CDR3 DNA sequence: TGTGCCAGCAGCTATGCCGGGACAGCAGTTTACAATGAGCAGTTCTTC.

V is TRBV27 and J is TRBJ2-2; D possibly corresponds to TRBD2 (6 bases). The CDR3 contains 15 residues. V dropped 5 bases and J dropped 2 bases, with 12 bases sitting between them. The germline V gene encodes CDR1 MNHEY and CDR2 SMNVEV (reference sequence). The CDR3 sequence: CASSDLGGNTGELFF. CDR3 coding DNA: TGTGCCAGCAGTGACCTCGGGGGAAACACCGGGGAGCTGTTTTTT.

The V gene is TRBV11-1, the J gene TRBJ1-2; D possibly corresponds to TRBD1 (5 bases). CDR1 and CDR2 (germline): SGHAT, FQDESV (reference sequence). The CDR3 is 14 residues long. V lost 1 base and J lost 5, with 11 bases in between. CDR3 region: CASSLEPGTYGYTF. The CDR3 bases are TGTGCCAGCAGCTTAGAACCGGGGACTTATGGCTACACCTTC. Complete variable domain (other parts from reference TRBV11-1 and TRBJ1-2): EAEVAQSPRYKITEKSQAVAFWCDPISGHATLYWYRQILGQGPELLVQFQDESVVDDSQLPKDRFSAERLKGVDSTLKIQPAELGDSAMYLCASSLEPGTYGYTFGSGTRLTVV.

J is TRBJ1-2 and V is TRBV12-3 or TRBV12-4; TRBD1 is a possible D gene (6 bases). This CDR3 comprises 13 residues. V was pared by 2 bases and J by 7 bases, with 11 bases between. In nucleotides, the CDR3 is TGTGCCAGCAGTTTAATGGGGGCCGGTGGCTACACCTTC. Residues: CASSLMGAGGYTF.

CDR3 protein: CASRRGNDQPQHF. Here the CDR3 DNA reads TGTGCTAGTAGAAGGGGGAACGATCAGCCCCAGCATTTT. The V gene is TRBV12-5, the J gene TRBJ1-5, with TRBD1 as a possible D gene (6 bases). Germline-derived CDR1 and CDR2 are LGHNT and FRNRAP. V was clipped by 8 bases and J by 5 bases, with 13 bases between them. This CDR3 region has 13 residues.

This clone has a handful of counts. The rearrangement uses TRBV6-5 and TRBJ2-7; 7 positions agree with TRBD1. Germline V CDR1 and CDR2: MNHEY, SVGAGI. After removal of 1 base from V and 3 bases from J, the junction contained 0 bases not matched to a gene. The length of the CDR3 is 13 residues. CDR3 loop: CASSYYRGYEQYF. The CDR3 nucleotides read TGTGCCAGCAGTTACTACAGGGGCTACGAGCAGTACTTC.

The J gene is TRBJ1-2, the V gene TRBV5-4, with D maybe TRBD1 (5 bases). Deletions cut 4 bases from V and 5 bases from J, with 15 bases between. This CDR3 contains 14 residues. In germline, CDR1 is SGHNT, CDR2 YYREEE (reference sequence). The CDR3 loop is CASSPGVGTYGYTF. The DNA of the CDR3 is TGTGCCAGCAGCCCGGGAGTAGGGACTTATGGCTACACCTTC.

This clone was counted a single time. The chain has TRBV15 and TRBJ1-4; 8 nucleotides line up with TRBD1. This CDR3 is built from 15 residues. The V segment lost 1 base and the J segment 7 bases; nucleotides outside the gene matches: 5. Germline V gives CDR1 LNHNV, CDR2 YYDKDF (reference sequence). DNA of the CDR3: TGTGCCACCAGCAGAGGTGGACAGGGAAGTGAAAAACTGTTTTTT. Translated: CATSRGGQGSEKLFF.

The chain carries TRBV4-1 and TRBJ2-5, with TRBD2 as a possible D gene (6 bases). Trimming took 2 bases from V and 3 from J, leaving 10 bases between them. Germline values: CDR1 MGHRA, CDR2 YSYEKL. The CDR3 sequence is 14 residues long. CDR3 in DNA: TGCGCCAGCAGCCAACCCGGAGGGGAAGAGACCCAGTACTTC. It yields the protein CASSQPGGEETQYF.

V gene TRBV9 combines with J gene TRBJ2-2, with D perhaps matching TRBD1 (5 bases). V was clipped by 3 bases and J by 0 bases, with 15 bases between them. This CDR3 spans 17 amino acids. Germline V lookup: CDR1 SGDLS, CDR2 YYNGEE. The CDR3 reads CASSAYRTYANTGELFF. In nucleotides, the CDR3 is TGTGCCAGCAGCGCCTACAGGACCTACGCGAACACCGGGGAGCTGTTTTTT.

The genes are TRBV15 and TRBJ2-5; TRBD1 agrees at 7 bases. The CDR3 has 15 residues. V was pared by 5 bases and J by 7 bases, with 13 bases of the junction left unmatched. Germline CDR1 LNHNV, CDR2 YYDKDF (reference sequence). CDR3 sequence (DNA): TGTGCCACCAGCCTTGGGACAGAGGGCACGCGGACCCAGTACTTC. This encodes CATSLGTEGTRTQYF.

This clone was counted a single time. This chain joins TRBV7-2 and TRBJ2-3; TRBD2 agrees at 7 bases. V lost 5 bases to trimming and J lost 2 bases; unmatched junction nucleotides: 4. This CDR3 has 14 residues. The germline gives CDR1 SGHTA, CDR2 FQGNSA. CDR3 loop: CASSHSGLTDTQYF. In nucleotides, the CDR3 is TGTGCCAGCAGCCATAGCGGGCTCACAGATACGCAGTATTTT.

The chain employs TRBV18 and TRBJ1-5; TRBD1 matches 7 bases. The CDR3 loop spans 14 amino acids. Germline trimming cut 2 bases from V and 7 bases from J; bases unmatched to any gene: 5. CDR1 is KGHSH, CDR2 LQKENI, per germline. CDR3 residues: CASSPGQVRQPQHF. The CDR3 nucleotides read TGTGCCAGCTCACCAGGACAGGTTAGGCAGCCCCAGCATTTT.

V gene TRBV6-6 combines with J gene TRBJ1-1, with D possibly TRBD1 on 5 matching bases. The CDR3 contains 12 residues. With 3 bases removed from V and 5 bases from J, the gap between germline ends came to 7 bases. CDR1 MNHNY and CDR2 SVGAGI come from the germline V gene (reference sequence). CDR3 sequence: CASSYGGTEAFF. The CDR3, as DNA: TGTGCCAGCAGTTATGGGGGGACTGAAGCTTTCTTT.

The V gene is TRBV5-1, the J gene TRBJ2-7; a weak D match, TRBD1 (6 bases). This CDR3 has 15 amino acids. The germline CDR1 and CDR2 sequences are SGHRS and YFSETQ. Trimming shortened V by 6 bases and J by 1 base, and 17 bases separated the two germline ends. The CDR3: CASNLQGKGSYEQYF. The CDR3 DNA reads as TGCGCCAGCAACCTACAGGGAAAGGGGTCCTACGAGCAGTACTTC.

The CDR3 spells CASSYSRQGWQYF. CDR3 in DNA: TGTGCCAGCAGTTACTCTCGTCAGGGGTGGCAGTACTTC. The chain has TRBV6-5 and TRBJ2-7; a weak D match, TRBD1 (6 bases). V was shortened by 0 bases and J by 9 bases, with 12 bases between the two germline ends. Germline CDR1 MNHEY, CDR2 SVGAGI. This CDR3 region has 13 residues.

CDR3 sequence: CASSSWASVGNTIYF. The CDR3, as DNA: TGTGCCAGCAGCTCCTGGGCTTCAGTGGGAAACACCATATATTTT. This sequence joins TRBV7-2 and TRBJ1-3, with no clear D. CDR1 SGHTA and CDR2 FQGNSA come from the germline V gene. V was trimmed by 4 bases and J by 4 bases, leaving 14 bases between them. This CDR3 is built from 15 residues.

This chain connects TRBV7-2 to TRBJ1-5; weak D call: TRBD1 (5 bases). The CDR3 runs to 14 residues. Trimming took off 7 bases at V and 2 bases at J, with 12 bases between the two ends. Germline CDR1 and CDR2: SGHTA and FQGNSA. Written as DNA, the CDR3 is TGTGCCAGCACTCAGGGCCGCGGCAATCAGCCCCAGCATTTT. It encodes CASTQGRGNQPQHF.

The chain recombines TRBV28 with TRBJ2-7; maybe TRBD1 (6 bases). Trimming removed 4 bases from V and 3 bases from J, with 16 bases in between. Germline V gene sequence: CDR1 MDHEN, CDR2 SYDVKM. CDR3 length equals 15 residues. CDR3 in DNA: TGTGCCAGCAGTTCACCAGTGGGGGCGTACTACGAGCAGTACTTC. The encoded protein is CASSSPVGAYYEQYF.

The chain is built from TRBV6-6 and TRBJ2-7; the D gene is possibly TRBD2 (6 bases). The CDR3 spans 12 residues. Between the trimmed V and J ends, which lost 5 bases and 7 bases, there was a span of 12 bases. CDR1 is MNHNY, CDR2 SVGAGI, per germline (reference sequence). The CDR3 nucleotides read TGTGCCAGCAGTCCTAACGCGGGGGAGCAGTACTTC. It translates to CASSPNAGEQYF.

The CDR3 protein is CAISESGGERTLHF. For the CDR3, the DNA is TGTGCCATCAGTGAGTCGGGAGGGGAGAGGACCCTCCACTTT. The chain links TRBV10-3 to TRBJ1-6; D may be TRBD1 (5 bases). The CDR3 is made up of 14 amino acids. CDR1 is ENHRY and CDR2 is SYGVKD in the germline V gene. Trimming removed 0 bases from V and 14 bases from J, with 14 bases in between.

The gene calls are TRBV15 and TRBJ2-3; 14 bases match TRBD2. With V trimmed by 0 bases and J by 5 bases, 4 bases remained unmatched. Germline-derived CDR1 and CDR2 are LNHNV and YYDKDF (reference sequence). This CDR3 comprises 17 residues. The CDR3 protein is CATSREATSGGVDTQYF. CDR3 DNA: TGTGCCACCAGCAGAGAGGCGACTAGCGGGGGGGTAGATACGCAGTATTTT. The full variable domain, its missing parts supplied by reference TRBV15 and TRBJ2-3, is DAMVIQNPRYQVTQFGKPVTLSCSQTLNHNVMYWYQQKSSQAPKLLFHYYDKDFNNEADTPDNFQSRRPNTSFCFLDIRSPGLGDTAMYLCATSREATSGGVDTQYFGPGTRLTVL.

The genes are TRBV18 and TRBJ1-3; the D gene is possibly TRBD1 (5 bases). The ends were cut back, 3 bases at V and 0 bases at J, with 9 bases in the middle. The CDR3 spans 15 residues. Germline lookup yields CDR1 KGHSH and CDR2 LQKENI. The CDR3 bases are TGTGCCAGCTCACCTGGGGGGAACTCTGGAAACACCATATATTTT. Translated: CASSPGGNSGNTIYF.